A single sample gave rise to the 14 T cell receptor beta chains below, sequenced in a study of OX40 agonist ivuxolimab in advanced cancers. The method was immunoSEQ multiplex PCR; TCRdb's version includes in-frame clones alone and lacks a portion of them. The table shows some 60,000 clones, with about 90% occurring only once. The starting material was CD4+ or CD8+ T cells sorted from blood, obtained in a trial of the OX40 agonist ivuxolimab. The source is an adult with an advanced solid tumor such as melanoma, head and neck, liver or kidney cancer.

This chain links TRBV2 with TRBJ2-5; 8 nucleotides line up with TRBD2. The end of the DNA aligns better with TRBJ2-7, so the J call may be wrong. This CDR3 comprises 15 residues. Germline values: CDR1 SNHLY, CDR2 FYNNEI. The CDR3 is CASSSEAGETYEQYF. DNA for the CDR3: TGTGCCAGCAGTTCGGAAGCGGGGGAGACCTACGAGCAGTACTTC.

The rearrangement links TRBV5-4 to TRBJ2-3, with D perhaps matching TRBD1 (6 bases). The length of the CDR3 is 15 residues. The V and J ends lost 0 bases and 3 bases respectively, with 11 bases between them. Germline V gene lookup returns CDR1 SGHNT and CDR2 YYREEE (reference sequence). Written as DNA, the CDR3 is TGTGCCAGCAGCTTGGGGGGACAACAAACAGATACGCAGTATTTT. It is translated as CASSLGGQQTDTQYF.

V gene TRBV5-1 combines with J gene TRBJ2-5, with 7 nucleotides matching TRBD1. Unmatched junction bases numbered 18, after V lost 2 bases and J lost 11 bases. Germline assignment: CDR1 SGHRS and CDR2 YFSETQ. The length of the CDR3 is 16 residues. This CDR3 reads CASSLGLTGFIKEQYF. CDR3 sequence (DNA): TGCGCCAGCAGCTTAGGGCTGACAGGGTTCATTAAGGAGCAGTACTTC.

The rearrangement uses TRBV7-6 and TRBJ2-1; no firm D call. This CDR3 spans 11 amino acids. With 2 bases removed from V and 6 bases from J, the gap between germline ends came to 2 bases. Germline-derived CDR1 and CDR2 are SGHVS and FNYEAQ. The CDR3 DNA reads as TGTGCCAGCAGCTTATCCAATGAGCAGTTCTTC. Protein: CASSLSNEQFF.

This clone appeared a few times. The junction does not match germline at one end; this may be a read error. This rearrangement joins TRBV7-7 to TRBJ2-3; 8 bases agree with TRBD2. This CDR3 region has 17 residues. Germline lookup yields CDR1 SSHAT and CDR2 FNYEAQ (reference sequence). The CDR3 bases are TGTGCTAGCAGCGCCGCCCGGGGAGCGGGAGGCACAGATACGCAGTATTTT. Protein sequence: CASSAARGAGGTDTQYF.

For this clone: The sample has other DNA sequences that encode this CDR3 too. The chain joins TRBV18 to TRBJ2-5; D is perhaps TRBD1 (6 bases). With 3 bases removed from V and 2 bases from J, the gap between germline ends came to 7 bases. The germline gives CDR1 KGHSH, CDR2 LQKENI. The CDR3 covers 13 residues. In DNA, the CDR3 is TGTGCCAGCTCACCGGGACAACAAGAGACCCAGTACTTC. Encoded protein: CASSPGQQETQYF.

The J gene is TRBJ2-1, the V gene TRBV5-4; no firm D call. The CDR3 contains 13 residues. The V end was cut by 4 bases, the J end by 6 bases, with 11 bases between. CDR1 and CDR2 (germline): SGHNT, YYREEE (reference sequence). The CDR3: CASSPGPVNEQFF. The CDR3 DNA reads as TGTGCCAGCAGCCCTGGACCCGTCAATGAGCAGTTCTTC.

The CDR3 here is CASSFADTGRYGYTF. The CDR3 nucleotides are TGTGCCAGCAGCTTTGCGGACACGGGACGCTATGGCTACACCTTC. V gene TRBV5-6 combines with J gene TRBJ1-2; possibly TRBD1 for D (5 bases). Deletions cut 2 bases from V and 4 bases from J, with 15 bases between. CDR3 size: 15 residues. Germline V gives CDR1 SGHDT, CDR2 YYEEEE. The whole variable domain, filled in from reference TRBV5-6 and TRBJ1-2, reads DAGVTQSPTHLIKTRGQQVTLRCSPKSGHDTVSWYQQALGQGPQFIFQYYEEEERQRGNFPDRFSGHQFPNYSSELNVNALLLGDSALYLCASSFADTGRYGYTFGSGTRLTVV.

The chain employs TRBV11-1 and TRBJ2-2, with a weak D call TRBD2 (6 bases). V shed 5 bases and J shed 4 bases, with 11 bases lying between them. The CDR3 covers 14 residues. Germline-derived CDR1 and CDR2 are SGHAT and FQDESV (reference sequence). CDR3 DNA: TGTGCCAGCAGCCAACGACTAGGCACCGGGGAGCTGTTTTTT. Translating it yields CASSQRLGTGELFF. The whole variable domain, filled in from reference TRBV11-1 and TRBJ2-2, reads EAEVAQSPRYKITEKSQAVAFWCDPISGHATLYWYRQILGQGPELLVQFQDESVVDDSQLPKDRFSAERLKGVDSTLKIQPAELGDSAMYLCASSQRLGTGELFFGEGSRLTVL.

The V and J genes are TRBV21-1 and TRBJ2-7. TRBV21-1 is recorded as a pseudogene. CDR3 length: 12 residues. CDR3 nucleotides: TGTGCCAGCGGTGGGAACCATTACGAGCAGTACTTC. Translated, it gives CASGGNHYEQYF.

The CDR3 DNA sequence: TGCGCCAGCAGCCAGGAACTCTCAGTCTACAATGAGCAGTTCTTC. Its translation is CASSQELSVYNEQFF. This sequence joins TRBV4-1 and TRBJ2-1; no firm D call. Germline lookup yields CDR1 MGHRA and CDR2 YSYEKL. V lost 3 bases and J 3 bases, leaving 12 bases between the germline ends. This CDR3 region has 15 residues.

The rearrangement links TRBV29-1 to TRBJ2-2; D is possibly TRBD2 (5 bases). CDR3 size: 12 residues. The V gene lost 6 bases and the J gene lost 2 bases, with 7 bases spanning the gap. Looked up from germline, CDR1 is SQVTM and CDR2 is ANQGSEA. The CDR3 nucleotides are TGCAGCGTACGGGGTAACACCGGGGAGCTGTTTTTT. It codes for CSVRGNTGELFF.

CDR3: CASSLSSGTYTDTQYF. DNA for the CDR3: TGTGCCAGCAGTTTATCTTCCGGGACGTACACAGATACGCAGTATTTT. V usage is TRBV27 and J usage is TRBJ2-3; D tentatively fits TRBD1 or TRBD2 (5 bases each). Germline V gives CDR1 MNHEY, CDR2 SMNVEV (reference sequence). The CDR3 spans 16 residues. V was clipped by 0 bases and J by 2 bases, with 12 bases between them.

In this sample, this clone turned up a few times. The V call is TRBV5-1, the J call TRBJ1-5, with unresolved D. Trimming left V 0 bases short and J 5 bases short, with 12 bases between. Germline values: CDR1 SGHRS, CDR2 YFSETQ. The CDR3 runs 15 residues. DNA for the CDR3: TGCGCCAGCAGCTTGGAGTCCGGTTTGTATCAGCCCCAGCATTTT. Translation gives CASSLESGLYQPQHF.